This record looks at one T cell receptor (beta chain) sequence and its context. This sample was included in a study of blood T cell repertoires in COVID-19. At the level of the study: COVID-19 samples, acute and convalescent, were from the United States, Italy and Spain.

Assay used: immunoSEQ multiplex PCR; TCRdb lists only in-frame clones, some missing. The sample lists around 190,000 clones; about 81% were seen once. The sequence was collected from a woman aged 25-40 years who had recovered from COVID-19. Sequencing was performed on PBMCs or T cells enriched from blood (not recorded which).

CDR3 amino acids: CASKAGGPGNQPQHF. The CDR3 nucleotides read TGTGCCAGTAAGGCAGGGGGGCCTGGCAATCAGCCCCAGCATTTT. J is TRBJ1-5 and V is TRBV19; 7 bases line up with TRBD1. The trim removed 7 bases at V and 2 bases at J, leaving 8 bases unmatched. Germline V gene data show CDR1 as LNHDA and CDR2 as SQIVND (reference sequence). The CDR3 sequence is 15 residues long.